One T cell receptor (beta chain) is described in this entry. Its specific antigen is unknown. Base quality data are lacking; no much larger clone is found one base away. The source of the sample is a study of shared clonotypes between healthy human individuals (dated by TCRdb to 2019 to 2021). In terms of the full investigation: A few men and two women, aged 18 to 49 years, made up the cohort. Each donor's leukapheresis produced roughly between about 0.9 and 9.5 billion PBMCs. Per donor, three plates each were used for CD4 naive and CD4 memory, two for CD8 naive, and one for CD8 memory. Blood TCR repertoires of five healthy adults were deeply sequenced to estimate repertoire size and the extent of clonotype sharing between individuals. Libraries were prepared and TCR repertoires were sequenced by different laboratories using diverse techniques, in order to increase sequencing depth and limit assay-specific biases.

Donors were healthy HIV-negative adults with no recently reported acute infections or vaccinations. Every donor was a Caucasian adult residing in Nashville, Tennessee, USA. CD4+ T cells were enriched through magnetic negative selection, after which naive cells were positively selected on CD45RA and the remaining negative fraction served as the memory subset. Blood was obtained by leukapheresis, after which PBMCs were separated by Ficoll-Histopaque density gradient centrifugation and cryopreserved in liquid nitrogen vapor phase. Purity and quantity of every magnetically sorted T cell population were checked by analytical flow cytometry. Each sorted fraction had its genomic DNA isolated and then quantified by UV absorbance on a Nanodrop 2000c. Using the deep immunoSEQ assay, TCR CDR3 regions were amplified from genomic DNA by multiplex PCR. For each cell subset, the extracted genomic DNA was distributed evenly across all wells of several immunoSEQ 96-well plates, and each plate served as one replicate. Each replicate PCR for sorted subsets received 200 ng genomic DNA, equal to about 29,000 T cell genomes. Purified libraries were measured with a Qubit 3.0 fluorometer, size-checked on a Bioanalyzer 2100, and measured again with the KAPA Library Quantification kit. Each immunoSEQ 96-well plate was sequenced on its own single-read 150-cycle Illumina NextSeq 550 flow cell. Turning to the authors' computational methods: Because the immunoSEQ output held only junctional sequences and lacked quality scores, the filtering could not match the filtering applied to full-length reads. To assign V/J genes and CDR3, sequences were annotated against IMGT germline references using PyIR, a Python wrapper for IgBLAST v1.9. Reads with weak V/J assignments (E-value above 1e-6), missing CDR3, stop codons, out-of-frame junctions, or ambiguous translated residues were removed. V3J clonotypes were defined by identical inferred V gene, J gene, and CDR3 amino acid sequence. The percentage overlap between two repertoires was calculated by dividing the number of shared unique clonotypes by the size of the smaller repertoire. Three approaches were used to assess repertoire richness: RTK rarefaction, the Chao1 estimator, and Recon v2.1 estimates of unobserved clonotypes. OLGA was used to compute generation probabilities for all TCRbeta clonotypes that the gDNA method yielded from a handful of donors. The table comes from immuneACCESS by way of TCRdb, which keeps in-frame sequences with V and J called. Part of the clones is missing from these tables; in studies checked, under half for an unresolved V gene and the rest for unknown reasons. V and J calls and clone size follow that table, whereas D and trimming were derived from the DNA. The sample table lists 2.3 million or so clones, 90% to 95% of them with a count of one. Under 0.45% of the sample lies in the top ten.

The research as a whole found: Only blood was sampled, and tissue TCR repertoires likely differ from those in blood. Across several donors, around 5% of naive CD4, approximately 3.6% of naive CD8, approximately 2.5% of memory CD4, and approximately 0.4% of memory CD8 clonotypes were shared. Clonotypes shared by all four sorted-subset donors showed higher generation probabilities than non-shared clonotypes. Estimated clonotype richness was generally larger for naive than for memory subsets. Pairwise subsampling indicated that sequencing depth was expected to affect the degree of clonotype sharing among donors. Even with the large sequencing depth, rarefaction of the sorted-subset datasets indicated that sequencing was incomplete. The small number of donors limited the genetic and exposure-history diversity represented.

In the germline V gene, CDR1 corresponds to MDHEN and CDR2 to SYDVKM. Taken from cysteine to phenylalanine, the CDR3 has 13 residues. Of all the DNA, just the CDR3 is kept, 39 bases in frame from base 1. Trimming costs V 7 bases and J 4 bases, and their ends lie 13 bases apart. Recombination linked TRBV28 to TRBJ1-1; the D gene is perhaps TRBD1, on 6 matching bases. Sequenced: naive CD4+ T cells from PBMCs. Sample cell subset or site, as interpreted from the label and publication: CD45RA+ positively selected. The origin of this receptor is a man aged 18 to 30 in good health. Some clones in this sample may be carry-over from other donors' samples. CDR3 protein: CASTSAGVTEAFF. The DNA sequence is as follows: TGTGCCAGCACCTCGGCAGGGGTCACTGAAGCTTTCTTT.